One and the same sample provided the 16 T cell receptor beta chains below, sequenced in a study of T cells in Graves' hyperthyroidism and ophthalmopathy. RNA transcripts yielded amplified TCR beta CDR3 regions. During a first-round RT-PCR of the TCR CDR3, the HTBI primer set was used. TCRdb reprocessed the multiplex PCR reads with MiXCR, giving one entry per CDR3 protein. The profile shows 300,000 to 450,000 distinct CDR3 sequences, around 15% of them singletons. The sequencing input was blood. The receptor source for this set is a woman aged 25 to 39 with Graves' ophthalmopathy.

This clonotype was recorded at least ten times. This rearrangement joins TRBV6-5 to TRBJ1-2, with a tentative D call TRBD1 (5 bases). The germline V gene encodes CDR1 MNHEY and CDR2 SVGAGI. The CDR3 has 15 residues. V gave up 0 bases and J gave up 6 bases, with 14 bases separating them. DNA of the CDR3: TGTGCCAGCAGTTACTCCGCCGGGACGGGGGATGGCTACACCTTC. Amino acid sequence: CASSYSAGTGDGYTF.

This clonotype was seen many times. The genes are TRBV12-3 or TRBV12-4 and TRBJ1-1; 7 bases line up with TRBD1. V lost 6 bases, J lost 3 bases, and 10 bases stayed unmatched. The CDR3 extends over 15 amino acids. The CDR3 DNA reads as TGTGCCAGCAGAATAACAGGGGTCCCATACACTGAAGCTTTCTTT. Its translation: CASRITGVPYTEAFF.

The chain recombines TRBV6-1 with TRBJ2-2, with 8 bases lining up with TRBD1. The CDR3 runs 14 residues. V was clipped by 6 bases and J by 4 bases; unmatched bases: 4. Germline V gene data show CDR1 as MNHNS and CDR2 as SASEGT. Here the CDR3 reads CASRTGGSTGELFF. The DNA of the CDR3 is TGTGCCAGCAGAACAGGGGGAAGCACCGGGGAGCTGTTTTTT.

At least ten counts were recorded for this clonotype. The chain couples TRBV2 to TRBJ2-7; no clear D. The CDR3 has 15 residues. V was trimmed by 0 bases and J by 5 bases, leaving 14 bases between them. In germline, CDR1 is SNHLY, CDR2 FYNNEI. The chain's CDR3 is CASSEAGNGVDEQYF. The CDR3 DNA is TGTGCCAGCAGTGAAGCGGGGAACGGCGTGGACGAGCAGTACTTC. Supplemented by reference TRBV2 and TRBJ2-7, the full variable domain reads EPEVTQTPSHQVTQMGQEVILRCVPISNHLYFYWYRQILGQKVEFLVSFYNNEISEKSEIFDDQFSVERPDGSNFTLKIRSTKLEDSAMYFCASSEAGNGVDEQYFGPGTRLTVT.

This clonotype was detected many times. The chain has TRBV9 and TRBJ1-1, with 8 bases fitting TRBD1. Germline values: CDR1 SGDLS, CDR2 YYNGEE. The CDR3 extends over 14 amino acids. V was pared by 4 bases and J by 5 bases, with 7 bases of the junction left unmatched. CDR3: CASSPGGPSTEAFF. CDR3 coding DNA: TGTGCCAGCAGCCCAGGGGGCCCGTCGACTGAAGCTTTCTTT.

This clonotype was observed many times. This sequence joins TRBV4-1 and TRBJ2-3; D tentatively fits TRBD1 or TRBD2 (5 bases each). V was cut by 4 bases and J by 5 bases, with 13 bases left in between. Germline-derived CDR1 and CDR2 are MGHRA and YSYEKL. The CDR3 runs 14 residues. The CDR3: CASSRGSGVDTQYF. The CDR3 coding sequence is TGCGCCAGCAGCCGGGGGAGTGGGGTAGATACGCAGTATTTT.

This clonotype was seen ten or more times. The genes are TRBV28 and TRBJ2-2; 7 bases are a match to TRBD2. The CDR3 has 18 residues. CDR1 is MDHEN, CDR2 SYDVKM, per germline. V shed 4 bases and J 1 base; nucleotides not matched to a gene: 12. This chain's CDR3 is CASSWQWRGTENTGELFF. For the CDR3, the DNA is TGTGCCAGCAGTTGGCAATGGCGGGGGACCGAGAACACCGGGGAGCTGTTTTTT.

This clonotype occurred many times. The gene calls are TRBV7-2 and TRBJ2-1, with D perhaps being TRBD1 or TRBD2 (5 bases each). CDR1 and CDR2 from the germline V gene are SGHTA and FQGNSA. The CDR3 length is 14 residues. With 5 bases removed from V and 2 bases from J, the gap between germline ends came to 10 bases. CDR3 in DNA: TGTGCCAGCAGCCGGGACGGACCCTACAATGAGCAGTTCTTC. This gives the protein CASSRDGPYNEQFF.

This clonotype was seen ten or more times. V usage is TRBV7-2 and J usage is TRBJ1-1; D may be TRBD1 (6 bases). This CDR3 is built from 14 residues. Germline V gives CDR1 SGHTA, CDR2 FQGNSA. The V end lost 3 bases, the J end lost 3 bases, and 11 bases lay between the germline ends. CDR3 region: CASSFGQRYTEAFF. The CDR3, as DNA: TGTGCCAGCAGCTTTGGACAGCGTTACACTGAAGCTTTCTTT.

The chain combines TRBV19 with TRBJ1-1, with D maybe TRBD1 (5 bases). V was trimmed by 4 bases and J by 1 base, leaving 22 bases between them. Germline V lookup: CDR1 LNHDA, CDR2 SQIVND (reference sequence). The CDR3 covers 18 residues. As DNA, the CDR3 is TGTGCCAGTAGTAAGCTCCAGGGCTTTCGAGAGTCGAACACTGAAGCTTTCTTT. This gives the protein CASSKLQGFRESNTEAFF.

This clonotype was seen repeatedly, ten times or more. The V call is TRBV20-1, the J call TRBJ1-1, with TRBD1 matching over 9 bases. CDR3 size: 15 residues. Germline loops: CDR1 DFQATT, CDR2 SNEGSKA (reference sequence). V lost 5 bases and J lost 0; bases outside the gene matches: 7. The CDR3 coding sequence is TGCAGTGCTCCAACGACAGGGGGTCTGAACACTGAAGCTTTCTTT. It translates to CSAPTTGGLNTEAFF.

Ten or more counts support this clonotype. The chain couples TRBV7-9 to TRBJ2-7; TRBD2 matches 7 bases. The CDR3 totals 16 residues. The V and J ends lost 1 base and 0 bases, in that order; junction bases with no gene match: 6. CDR1 and CDR2 (germline): SEHNR, FQNEAQ (reference sequence). The CDR3 sequence: CASSLVAGGTSYEQYF. In DNA, the CDR3 is TGTGCCAGCAGCTTAGTGGCCGGGGGGACCTCCTACGAGCAGTACTTC.

V gene TRBV20-1 combines with J gene TRBJ2-5, with 8 bases aligning to TRBD2. This CDR3 comprises 16 residues. Germline V gene data show CDR1 as DFQATT and CDR2 as SNEGSKA (reference sequence). After removal of 3 bases from V and 0 bases from J, the junction contained 9 bases not matched to a gene. CDR3 in amino acids: CSASLAGGLYQETQYF. The CDR3 DNA reads as TGCAGTGCTAGTCTCGCGGGGGGCCTGTACCAAGAGACCCAGTACTTC.

This clonotype came up many times. V is TRBV3-1 and J is TRBJ2-7; D is perhaps TRBD2 (6 bases). V lost 3 bases and J 4 bases, leaving 7 bases between the germline ends. Germline CDR1 and CDR2: LGHDT and YNNKEL (reference sequence). The CDR3 length is 12 residues. In DNA, the CDR3 is TGTGCCAGCAGCCAGGGGAGGTACGAGCAGTACTTC. This gives the protein CASSQGRYEQYF.

This clonotype has ten or more counts. The CDR3 protein is CASSLGGSGGSVNEQFF. The CDR3 bases are TGTGCCAGCAGCTTAGGTGGGTCAGGGGGCTCAGTCAATGAGCAGTTCTTC. The chain carries TRBV7-8 and TRBJ2-1; 8 positions agree with TRBD1. Germline V CDR1 and CDR2: SGHVS, FQNEAQ. J gave up 6 bases and V 1 base, and 11 bases lay outside the gene matches. This CDR3 has 17 amino acids. Variable domain in full (rest from reference TRBV7-8 and TRBJ2-1): GAGVSQSPRYKVAKRGQDVALRCDPISGHVSLFWYQQALGQGPEFLTYFQNEAQLDKSGLPSDRFFAERPEGSVSTLKIQRTQQEDSAVYLCASSLGGSGGSVNEQFFGPGTRLTVL.

This clonotype was seen a handful of times. J is TRBJ2-3 and V is TRBV19; D not certain. Germline values: CDR1 LNHDA, CDR2 SQIVND (reference sequence). The CDR3 contains 12 residues. The V end was cut by 2 bases, the J end by 8 bases, with 8 bases between. CDR3 in amino acids: CASSIPTGTQYF. In nucleotides, the CDR3 is TGTGCCAGTAGTATACCCACTGGTACGCAGTATTTT.